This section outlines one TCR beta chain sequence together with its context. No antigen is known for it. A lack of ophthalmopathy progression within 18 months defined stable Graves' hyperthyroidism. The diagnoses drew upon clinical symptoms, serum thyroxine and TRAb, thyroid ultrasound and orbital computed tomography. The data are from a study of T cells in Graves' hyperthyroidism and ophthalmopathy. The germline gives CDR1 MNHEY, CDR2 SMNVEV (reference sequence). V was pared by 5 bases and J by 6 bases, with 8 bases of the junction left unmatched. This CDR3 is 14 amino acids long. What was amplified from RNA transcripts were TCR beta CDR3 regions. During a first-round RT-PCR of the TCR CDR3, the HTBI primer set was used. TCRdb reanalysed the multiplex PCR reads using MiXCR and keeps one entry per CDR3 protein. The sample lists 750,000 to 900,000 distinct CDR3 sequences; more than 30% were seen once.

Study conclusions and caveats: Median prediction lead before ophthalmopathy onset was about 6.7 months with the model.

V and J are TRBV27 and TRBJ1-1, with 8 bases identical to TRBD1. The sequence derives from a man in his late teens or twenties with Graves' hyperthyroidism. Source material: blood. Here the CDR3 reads CASSKQGAWAEAFF. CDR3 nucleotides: TGTGCCAGCAGTAAGCAGGGGGCTTGGGCTGAAGCTTTCTTT.